Each of the 18 T cell receptor beta chains below was sequenced from the same sample in a study of long-term antiretroviral therapy in people with HIV. A v3.0 immunoSEQ assay was performed at survey level. Data came from immunoSEQ multiplex PCR; TCRdb stores just in-frame clones and leaves some out. The repertoire includes 15,000 to 20,000 clones, around four fifths of them detected once, and 15% sits in the top ten. The sequencing here drew on unsorted PBMCs, taken approximately 2.5 years before starting antiretroviral therapy. Receptor source: a woman in her 50s with HIV.

In its sample, this clone was seen once. The rearrangement uses TRBV19 and TRBJ1-4, with 8 positions matching TRBD1. Trimming removed 9 bases from V and 0 bases from J; junction bases left unmatched: 9. The CDR3 runs 16 residues. Looked up from germline, CDR1 is LNHDA and CDR2 is SQIVND (reference sequence). The CDR3 DNA reads TGTGCCAGCCGGGACAGGCACATTGCAACTAATGAAAAACTGTTTTTT. This sequence encodes CASRDRHIATNEKLFF.

The chain uses TRBV2 and TRBJ2-3; D may be TRBD1 or TRBD2 (5 bases each). The CDR3 runs to 15 residues. V lost 5 bases and J lost 2, with 14 bases in between. Germline V gene sequence: CDR1 SNHLY, CDR2 FYNNEI. CDR3 region: CASSLISGTTDTQYF. The CDR3 region has the DNA TGTGCCAGCAGTCTTATCTCCGGGACCACAGATACGCAGTATTTT.

This clone was found once. The J gene is TRBJ1-2, the V gene TRBV19; D call uncertain. The germline gives CDR1 LNHDA, CDR2 SQIVND (reference sequence). The CDR3 covers 14 residues. Trimming removed 8 bases at V and 4 bases at J, with 17 bases between. CDR3 protein: CASQSGITSYGYTF. The CDR3 DNA reads as TGTGCCAGTCAAAGTGGGATCACCTCCTATGGCTACACCTTC. Full variable domain (remainder filled in from reference TRBV19 and TRBJ1-2): DGGITQSPKYLFRKEGQNVTLSCEQNLNHDAMYWYRQDPGQGLRLIYYSQIVNDFQKGDIAEGYSVSREKKESFPLTVTSAQKNPTAFYLCASQSGITSYGYTFGSGTRLTVV.

This clone was found a few times. The CDR3 sequence is CASSNGGGLTSPLHF. In DNA, the CDR3 is TGTGCCAGTAGTAACGGTGGTGGGCTAACTTCACCCCTCCACTTT. The chain uses TRBV19 and TRBJ1-6, with D unresolved. Germline V gives CDR1 LNHDA, CDR2 SQIVND (reference sequence). Trimming removed 4 bases at V and 9 bases at J, with 16 bases between. The CDR3 covers 15 residues.

This CDR3 reads CASSQERAGSSSPLHF. DNA for the CDR3: TGCGCCAGCAGCCAAGAAAGGGCGGGGAGTAGTTCACCCCTCCACTTT. The chain joins TRBV4-1 to TRBJ1-6; the D is unclear. Between the trimmed V and J ends, which lost 0 bases and 9 bases, there was a span of 15 bases. Germline CDR1 MGHRA, CDR2 YSYEKL. CDR3 length: 16 amino acids.

The chain carries TRBV19 and TRBJ1-5; no firm D call. Trimming cost V 0 bases and J 3 bases, with 9 bases left between them. Germline CDR1 and CDR2: LNHDA and SQIVND (reference sequence). This CDR3 contains 15 residues. CDR3 DNA sequence: TGTGCCAGTAGTATAGATCGGGTGGCCAATCAGCCCCAGCATTTT. Encoded protein: CASSIDRVANQPQHF.

The CDR3, as DNA: TGTGCCTGGAGGGCGCCGGCCAGGGGAGGAAGAGGGATAGAAAAACTGTTTTTT. Its protein is CAWRAPARGGRGIEKLFF. This chain uses TRBV30 with TRBJ1-4, with D maybe TRBD1 (6 bases). CDR3 length: 18 amino acids. Trimming pared 3 bases from V and 8 bases from J, leaving 28 bases between. Germline CDR1 and CDR2: GTSNPN and SVGIG (reference sequence).

The chain is built from TRBV5-1 and TRBJ1-2; 10 bases align to TRBD1. V shed 3 bases, J shed 0 bases, and the junction held 5 bases outside the gene matches. Germline V gene sequence: CDR1 SGHRS, CDR2 YFSETQ. The CDR3 length is 16 residues. The CDR3 region is CASSSGTGASNYGYTF. CDR3 coding DNA: TGCGCCAGCAGCTCCGGGACAGGGGCCTCTAACTATGGCTACACCTTC.

The V gene is TRBV11-2, the J gene TRBJ2-3, with TRBD2 identical over 8 bases. CDR3 length: 16 residues. With 2 bases clipped from V and 3 bases from J, the junction kept 7 bases outside the gene matches. Germline CDR1 and CDR2: SGHAT and FQNNGV. CDR3 protein: CASSLHGAGETDTQYF. The DNA of the CDR3 is TGTGCCAGCAGCTTACATGGAGCGGGGGAGACAGATACGCAGTATTTT.

The gene calls are TRBV5-1 and TRBJ2-5; D not resolved. CDR1 and CDR2 from the germline V gene are SGHRS and YFSETQ. The CDR3 covers 11 residues. V lost 4 bases and J 1 base, leaving 2 bases between the germline ends. CDR3 coding DNA: TGCGCCAGCAGCGCCCAAGAGACCCAGTACTTC. Translating it yields CASSAQETQYF.

This clone came up once. This chain uses TRBV28 with TRBJ2-6; D is unresolved. CDR3 length equals 15 residues. From germline, CDR1 is MDHEN and CDR2 SYDVKM. V shed 6 bases and J shed 0 bases, with 9 bases lying between them. In DNA form, the CDR3 reads TGTGCCAGCAGGAACGGTGACTCTGGGGCCAACGTCCTGACTTTC. Its translation: CASRNGDSGANVLTF.

Only a few counts were recorded for this clone. The rearrangement links TRBV14 to TRBJ2-7, with D perhaps given as TRBD1 or TRBD2 (5 bases each). This CDR3 comprises 14 residues. Between the trimmed V and J ends, which lost 8 bases and 3 bases, there was a span of 17 bases. Germline V gene sequence: CDR1 SGHDN, CDR2 FVKESK. CDR3 sequence (DNA): TGTGCCAGCGCGGGCAGGGATGGGGGCTACGAGCAGTACGTC. Protein sequence: CASAGRDGGYEQYV.

In this sample, this clone turned up a few times. One junction end disagrees with the germline gene, perhaps due to a read error. The J gene is TRBJ1-6, the V gene TRBV5-1; D gene ambiguous. The length of the CDR3 is 15 residues. Germline V gives CDR1 SGHRS, CDR2 YFSETQ. CDR3: CASSRSGTYNSPLHF. CDR3 bases: TGCGCGAGCAGCAGGTCCGGGACCTATAATTCACCCCTCCACTTT.

The chain combines TRBV4-2 with TRBJ2-6; D gene uncertain. Germline CDR1 and CDR2: LGHNA and YNFKEQ. The CDR3 is made up of 18 amino acids. The V gene lost 1 base and the J gene lost 0 bases, with 13 bases spanning the gap. The DNA of the CDR3 is TGTGCCAGCAGCCAAGGGCAAGTCCAAACCTCTGGGGCCAACGTCCTGACTTTC. Translated, it gives CASSQGQVQTSGANVLTF.

The chain carries TRBV5-5 and TRBJ2-7, with D perhaps matching TRBD2 (5 bases). CDR3 length: 15 amino acids. The V and J ends lost 4 bases and 0 bases respectively, with 14 bases between them. Germline CDR1 reads SGHKS; CDR2 reads YYEKEE (reference sequence). The CDR3 DNA reads TGTGCCAGCAGCCTGTCGGGAAGTAGCTCCTACGAGCAGTACTTC. This translates into CASSLSGSSSYEQYF.

This chain joins TRBV5-6 and TRBJ2-7, with D perhaps TRBD2 (6 bases). Trimming pared 1 base from V and 6 bases from J, leaving 11 bases between. Per the germline V gene, CDR1 is SGHDT and CDR2 is YYEEEE. The CDR3 covers 13 residues. The CDR3 DNA reads TGTGCCAGCAGCTTGCCAGGGAGGAGCGAGCAGTACGTC. Translated, it gives CASSLPGRSEQYV.

This clone was seen a handful of times. J is TRBJ1-2 and V is TRBV7-3, with TRBD1 matching over 8 bases. The trim removed 5 bases at V and 7 bases at J, leaving 6 bases unmatched. This CDR3 is built from 13 residues. Germline V CDR1 and CDR2: SGHTA, FQGTGA. DNA of the CDR3: TGTGCCAGCAGCCCAGGGGGCGGCGGTGGCTACACCTTC. This gives the protein CASSPGGGGGYTF.

The V call is TRBV2, the J call TRBJ2-3, with 13 positions matching TRBD2. CDR1 is SNHLY and CDR2 is FYNNEI in the germline V gene. This CDR3 is 16 amino acids long. V dropped 6 bases and J dropped 1; count of bases not matched to a gene: 4. DNA for the CDR3: TGTGCCAGCAGCGAAACTAGCGGGGGGGGCACAGATACGCAGTATTTT. Translation gives CASSETSGGGTDTQYF.